This T cell receptor (beta chain) was documented in a study of T cell clonality in common variable immunodeficiency. Germline V gene sequence: CDR1 LNHDA, CDR2 SQIVND (reference sequence). The CDR3 covers 16 residues. Trimming took 5 bases from V and 3 from J; bases not matched to a gene: 10. The protocol was immunoSEQ multiplex PCR, while the TCRdb copy is restricted to in-frame clones and leaves out a portion. The repertoire consists of approximately 81,000 clones, none detected only once. This clone was recorded at least ten times. The read ends 3 residues before the CDR3 terminus; that terminus is restored from the germline J gene. Each donor provided roughly 5 to 8 ml of heparinized whole blood.

The sequence was collected from a person between 18 and 69 years old in good health. The chain has TRBV19 and TRBJ2-7, with 10 bases fitting TRBD2. Sequencing input: peripheral blood mononuclear cells. The part of the CDR3 DNA that was read is TGTGCCAGTAGTGGTAGTCTAGCGGGGGACTACTACGAG. Its protein is CASSGSLAGDYYE. The whole CDR3 is CASSGSLAGDYYEQYF.